The source of this TCR beta chain is a study of cytomegalovirus exposure and HLA in healthy donors. Trimming cost V 4 bases and J 4 bases, with 19 bases left between them. The germline V gene has CDR1 PRHDT and CDR2 FYEKMQ (reference sequence). The CDR3 loop spans 16 amino acids. Regarding the study as a whole: Productive status was seen about 90% or about 30% of the time for most TCR beta V segments in an earlier analysis. Researchers catalogued around 150 TCR beta chains as cytomegalovirus-associated.

PCR involved 60 Vbeta and 13 Jbeta primers. The data were produced by immunoSEQ multiplex PCR, yet TCRdb's version contains in-frame clones alone and is incomplete. The sample contains about 130,000 clones, 80% of which appear only once. A remark on this clone: Antigen unknown.

The sequence derives from a man aged 25-45 years in good health and CMV-seronegative. Sequenced sample: PBMCs. The rearrangement joins TRBV13 to TRBJ1-1, with a weak D call TRBD1 (6 bases). CDR3 DNA: TGTGCCAGCAGCTCAAAAACGACAGGATTTGGCACTGAAGCTTTCTTT. This gives the protein CASSSKTTGFGTEAFF. The full variable domain, its missing parts supplied by reference TRBV13 and TRBJ1-1, is AAGVIQSPRHLIKEKRETATLKCYPIPRHDTVYWYQQGPGQDPQFLISFYEKMQSDKGSIPDRFSAQQFSDYHSELNMSSLELGDSALYFCASSSKTTGFGTEAFFGQGTRLTVV.